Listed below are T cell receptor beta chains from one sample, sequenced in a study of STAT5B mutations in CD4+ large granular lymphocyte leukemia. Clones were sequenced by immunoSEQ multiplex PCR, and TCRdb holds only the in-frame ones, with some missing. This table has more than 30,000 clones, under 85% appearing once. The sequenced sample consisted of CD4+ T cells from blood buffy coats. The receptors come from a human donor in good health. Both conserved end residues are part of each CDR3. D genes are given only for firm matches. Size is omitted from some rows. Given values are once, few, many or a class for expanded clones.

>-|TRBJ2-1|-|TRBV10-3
TGTGCCATCAGTGAGTCGGGATTACGGACCACCTACAATGAGCAGTTCTTC
CAISESGLRTTYNEQFF
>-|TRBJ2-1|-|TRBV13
TGTGCCAGCAGCCAATGGAGTACGGCCAATGAGCAGTTCTTC
CASSQWSTANEQFF
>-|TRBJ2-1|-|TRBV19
TGTGCCAGTAGTATTGGTCCCTACAATGAGCAGTTCTTC
CASSIGPYNEQFF
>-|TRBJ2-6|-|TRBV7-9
TGTGCCAGCAGCCCCCCCTCAGACGTCCTGACTTTC
CASSPPSDVLTF
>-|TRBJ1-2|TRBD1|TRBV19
TGTGCCAGTAGGATATCGGGACAGGGGAAGGACGGCTACACCTTC
CASRISGQGKDGYTF
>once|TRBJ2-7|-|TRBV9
TGTGCCAGCAGCGGCCTCACCGCTGCCTTGGAAGAGCAGTACTTC
CASSGLTAALEEQYF
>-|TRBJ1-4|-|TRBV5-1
TGCGCCAGCAGCGCAAGTGCTAATGAAAAACTGTTTTTT
CASSASANEKLFF
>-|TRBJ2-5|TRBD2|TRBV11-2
TGTGCCAGCAGCTCCCCTTCGGGGGGAGGGGAGACCCAGTACTTC
CASSSPSGGGETQYF
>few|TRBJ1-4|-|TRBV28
TGTGCCAGCAGTTTGTCAGGGAATGAAAAACTGTTTTTT
CASSLSGNEKLFF
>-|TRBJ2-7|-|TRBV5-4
TGTGCCAGCAGGTCCGGAGGGGCATCCTACGAGCAGTACTTC
CASRSGGASYEQYF
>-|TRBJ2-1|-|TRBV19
TGTGCCAGTAGTATCCTGACAGCGAACTCCTACAATGAGCAGTTCTTC
CASSILTANSYNEQFF
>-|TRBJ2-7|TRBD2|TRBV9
TGTGCCAGCAGCGTCGGGACTAGCGTCTACGAGCAGTACTTC
CASSVGTSVYEQYF
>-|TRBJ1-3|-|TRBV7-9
TGTGCCAGCAGCCCTCTATTCCCCTCTGGAAACACCATATATTTT
CASSPLFPSGNTIYF
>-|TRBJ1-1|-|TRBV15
TGTGCCACCAGCAGAGCGGCGGGATATGAAGCTTTCTTT
CATSRAAGYEAFF
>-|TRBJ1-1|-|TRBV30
TGTGCCCGGGGCTCCGCCGGGCCTGAAGCTTTCTTT
CARGSAGPEAFF
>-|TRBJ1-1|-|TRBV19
TGTGCCAGTAGTATCGGGGGAGGGGCTGAAGCTTTCTTT
CASSIGGGAEAFF
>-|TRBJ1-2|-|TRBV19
TGTGCCAGTAGTCTGGGACGGGCTAACTATGGCTACACCTTC
CASSLGRANYGYTF
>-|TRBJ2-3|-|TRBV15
TGTGCCACCAGCAGAGGCGGCGGGGGCGGCACAGATACGCAGTATTTT
CATSRGGGGGTDTQYF
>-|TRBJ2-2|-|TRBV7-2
TGTGCCAGCAGCTTCCAGACGGGAGCGAACACCGGGGAGCTGTTTTTT
CASSFQTGANTGELFF
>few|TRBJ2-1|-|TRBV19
TGTGCCAGTACCCCGGGACATAGCAAATTTGAGCAGTTCTTC
CASTPGHSKFEQFF
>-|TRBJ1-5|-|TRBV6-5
TGTGCCAGCAGTTACTCTTTTAGCAATCAGCCCCAGCATTTT
CASSYSFSNQPQHF
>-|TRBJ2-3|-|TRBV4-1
TGCGCCAGCAGCCGCGGGTCCACAGATACGCAGTATTTT
CASSRGSTDTQYF
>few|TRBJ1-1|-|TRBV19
TGTGCCAGTAGTAGGAGGACAGAGAACACTGAAGCTTTCTTT
CASSRRTENTEAFF
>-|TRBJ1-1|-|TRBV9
TGTGCCAGCAGCCTCCTGCTTACAGGGAACACTGAAGCTTTCTTT
CASSLLLTGNTEAFF
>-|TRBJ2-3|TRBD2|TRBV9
TGTGCCAGCAGCGACGAACTAAGCGGGGCCACGGGGGATACGCAGTATTTT
CASSDELSGATGDTQYF
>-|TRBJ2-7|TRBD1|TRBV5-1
TGCGCCAGCAGCCGATGGGACAGATCCTACGAGCAGTACTTC
CASSRWDRSYEQYF
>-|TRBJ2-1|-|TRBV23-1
TGCGCCTGGACAGCAAACTCCTACAATGAGCAGTTCTTC
CAWTANSYNEQFF
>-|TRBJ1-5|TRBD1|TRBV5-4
TGTGCCACCAACTTACAGGGGAGCAATCAGCCCCAGCATTTT
CATNLQGSNQPQHF
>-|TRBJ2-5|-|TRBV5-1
TGCGCCAGCAGCTTGGTTCCCTCCCGGGGCCAAGAGACCCAGTACTTC
CASSLVPSRGQETQYF
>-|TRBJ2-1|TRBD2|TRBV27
TGTGCCAGCAGTTTGAGGGCACTAGCGGGGGCCTACAATGAGCAGTTCTTC
CASSLRALAGAYNEQFF
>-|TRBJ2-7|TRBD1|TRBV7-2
TGTGCCAGCAGCGCCCGACAGGGGTTCGGCTACGAGCAGTACTTC
CASSARQGFGYEQYF
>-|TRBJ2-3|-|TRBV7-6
TGTGCCAGCAGCTCGGGGCAGGGGAGCTCTAGCACAGATACGCAGTATTTT
CASSSGQGSSSTDTQYF
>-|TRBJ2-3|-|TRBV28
TGTGCCAGCAGTTTAAACAGGCGGGAGTATTTT
CASSLNRREYF
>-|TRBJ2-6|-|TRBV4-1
TGCGCCAGCAGCCAAGACCGAGGGGGAGGGCACTCTGGGGCCAACGTCCTGACTTTC
CASSQDRGGGHSGANVLTF
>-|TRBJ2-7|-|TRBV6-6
TGTGCCAGCAGTTACCGGGGCAACTACGAGCAGTACTTC
CASSYRGNYEQYF
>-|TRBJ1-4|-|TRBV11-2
TGTGCCAGCAGCCGGGGGGACATCTCTTATGAAAAACTGTTTTTT
CASSRGDISYEKLFF
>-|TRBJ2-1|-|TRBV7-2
TGTGCCAGCAGCCCCGGGACTTTAAACAATGAGCAGTTCTTC
CASSPGTLNNEQFF
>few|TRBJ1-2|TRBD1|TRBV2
TGTGCCAGCATTGTGGGACAGGGGGCATATGGCTACACCTTC
CASIVGQGAYGYTF
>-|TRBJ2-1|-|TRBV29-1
TGCAGCGTGGACCAGCACAATGAGCAGTTCTTC
CSVDQHNEQFF
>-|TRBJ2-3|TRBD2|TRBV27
TGTGCCAGCAGGTTCATTCTAGCGGGATTACAGTGGCCAGATACGCAGTATTTT
CASRFILAGLQWPDTQYF
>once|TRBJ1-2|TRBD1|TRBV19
TGTGCCAGTAGTCCTCTTGGGGACAGGGGCAGCTATGGCTACACCTTC
CASSPLGDRGSYGYTF
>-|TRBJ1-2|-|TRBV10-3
TGTGCCATCATGCTGGGGCAGGGACGTGGCTACACCTTC
CAIMLGQGRGYTF
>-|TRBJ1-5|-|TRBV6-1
TGTGCCAGCAGTGAAGGGGTCCCAATCGCTCAGCCCCAGCATTTT
CASSEGVPIAQPQHF
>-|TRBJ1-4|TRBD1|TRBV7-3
TGTGCCAGCAGCCTTCGACAGGGAGAAAAACTGTTTTTT
CASSLRQGEKLFF
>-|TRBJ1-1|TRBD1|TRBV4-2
TGTGCCAGCAACCAACCGGGACAGGGGGCTGAAGCTTTCTTT
CASNQPGQGAEAFF
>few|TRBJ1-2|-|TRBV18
TGTGCCAGCTCACCGTCCGCACCACCCGATGGCTACACCTTC
CASSPSAPPDGYTF
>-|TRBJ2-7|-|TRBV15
TGTGCCACCAAAAAGGACGTTATGGACTACGAGCAGTACTTC
CATKKDVMDYEQYF
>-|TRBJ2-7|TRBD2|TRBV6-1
TGTGCCAGCAGTGAGACTAGCGGGAGTCACTCCGGGCGCGGCGAGCAGTACTTC
CASSETSGSHSGRGEQYF
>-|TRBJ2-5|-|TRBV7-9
TGTGCCAGCAGCCTCCATGAGAGCGATGCCCAGTACTTC
CASSLHESDAQYF
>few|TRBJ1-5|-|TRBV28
TGTGCCAGCAGTTCACTCAGGGATGGCAATCAGCCCCAGCATTTT
CASSSLRDGNQPQHF
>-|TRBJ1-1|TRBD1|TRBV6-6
TGTGCCAGCAGAGCCGGGACAGCGAACACTGAAGCTTTCTTT
CASRAGTANTEAFF
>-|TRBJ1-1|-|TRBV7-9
TGTGCCAGCAGCTCTCAGGAAGACACTGAAGCTTTCTTT
CASSSQEDTEAFF